The rows below give T cell receptor beta chains drawn from one sample of a study of radiotherapy plus CTLA-4 blockade in lung cancer. Assay used: immunoSEQ multiplex PCR; TCRdb lists only in-frame clones, some missing. The sample yields tens of thousands of clones, around nine tenths seen once. The sample here was peripheral blood, taken from a patient treated with radiotherapy plus ipilimumab. Every receptor here comes from a human donor with non-small cell lung cancer that progressed on radiotherapy plus ipilimumab. CDR3s include the opening cysteine and the closing phenylalanine or tryptophan. A D gene is named only where the DNA matches it firmly. Clone sizes are given selectively: once, few, many, or a class where the clone is expanded.

J gene,D gene,clone size,V gene,CDR3 protein,CDR3 DNA
TRBJ1-6,.,.,TRBV5-4,CASSLGRGADNSPLHF,TGTGCCAGCAGCTTGGGACGGGGGGCCGATAATTCACCCCTCCACTTT
TRBJ2-3,TRBD2,.,TRBV2,CARGGTTQLDTQYF,TGTGCCAGGGGAGGGACTACACAATTGGATACGCAGTATTTT
TRBJ1-4,TRBD1,.,TRBV9,CASSVGQVATNEKLFF,TGTGCCAGCAGCGTGGGACAGGTTGCAACTAATGAAAAACTGTTTTTT
TRBJ2-7,TRBD2,.,TRBV7-6,CASSLAGGSGSLYYEQYF,TGTGCCAGCAGCTTAGCGGGGGGGAGCGGGAGTCTATACTACGAGCAGTACTTC
TRBJ2-3,TRBD1,.,TRBV28,CASSSSAGQGTDTQYF,TGTGCCAGCAGTTCATCGGCGGGACAGGGGACAGATACGCAGTATTTT
TRBJ2-2,TRBD2,.,TRBV18,CASSPRGAGVSGELFF,TGTGCCAGCTCACCACGTGGAGCGGGAGTCAGCGGGGAGCTGTTTTTT
TRBJ1-5,TRBD1,.,TRBV9,CASSPGTGGHQPQHF,TGTGCCAGCAGCCCCGGGACAGGTGGCCATCAGCCCCAGCATTTT
TRBJ1-6,.,.,TRBV5-1,CASSLDRVGSYNSPLHF,TGCGCCAGCAGCTTGGACAGGGTTGGCTCCTATAATTCACCCCTCCACTTT
TRBJ2-3,.,.,TRBV9,CASSLGGTGRSDTQYF,TGTGCCAGCAGCCTAGGGGGGACTGGGCGATCAGATACGCAGTATTTT
TRBJ1-3,TRBD1,few,TRBV4-3,CASSQEPTGAGNTIYF,TGCGCCAGCAGCCAAGAGCCAACAGGGGCTGGAAACACCATATATTTT
TRBJ1-3,.,.,TRBV28,CASSPTPHSGNTIYF,TGTGCCAGCAGTCCTACACCCCACTCTGGAAACACCATATATTTT
TRBJ2-5,TRBD2,.,TRBV28,CASSLTPGGQYF,TGTGCCAGCAGTTTAACGCCGGGAGGGCAGTACTTC
TRBJ2-3,.,.,TRBV5-4,CASKGADTQYF,TGTGCCAGCAAAGGGGCAGATACGCAGTATTTT
TRBJ2-7,.,.,TRBV4-1,CASSQDSRDYEQYF,TGCGCCAGCAGCCAAGATTCACGGGATTACGAGCAGTACTTC
TRBJ2-7,TRBD1,few,TRBV27,CASSYRDRGYEQYF,TGTGCCAGCAGTTACCGGGACAGGGGTTACGAGCAGTACTTC
TRBJ2-1,.,.,TRBV4-2,CASSQEIGRGNEQFF,TGTGCCAGCAGCCAAGAGATAGGCCGGGGGAATGAGCAGTTCTTC
TRBJ1-4,TRBD1,few,TRBV10-1,CASKTTGGPTNEKLFF,TGCGCCAGTAAAACTACAGGGGGTCCAACTAATGAAAAACTGTTTTTT
TRBJ1-2,.,.,TRBV28,CATLFNYGYTF,TGTGCCACCTTGTTTAACTATGGCTACACCTTC
TRBJ2-2,TRBD1,.,TRBV19,CASSPDRAGELFF,TGTGCCAGTAGTCCCGACAGGGCCGGGGAGCTGTTTTTT
TRBJ1-1,TRBD1,.,TRBV9,CASSVFDRGGTEAFF,TGTGCCAGCAGCGTTTTTGACAGGGGGGGCACTGAAGCTTTCTTT
TRBJ1-2,TRBD1,.,TRBV11-1,CASSMTGIYGYTF,TGTGCCAGCAGCATGACAGGGATATATGGCTACACCTTC
TRBJ1-1,TRBD1,.,TRBV6-6,CASSYSRGRAEAFF,TGTGCCAGCAGTTACTCCAGGGGGAGGGCTGAAGCTTTCTTT
TRBJ2-2,.,once,TRBV28,CASSPSIGTGELFF,TGTGCCAGCAGTCCCTCAATTGGCACCGGGGAGCTGTTTTTT
TRBJ2-5,TRBD1,once,TRBV2,CASTSGTGYQETQYF,TGTGCCAGCACCTCCGGGACAGGCTACCAAGAGACCCAGTACTTC
TRBJ2-1,.,.,TRBV18,CASSPQGIHEQFF,TGTGCCAGCTCACCGCAGGGGATCCATGAGCAGTTCTTC
TRBJ1-2,.,.,TRBV5-4,CASSLQQAMGYGYTF,TGTGCCAGCAGCTTGCAACAGGCTATGGGCTATGGCTACACCTTC
TRBJ1-1,TRBD1,few,TRBV18,CASSPRTGEAFF,TGTGCCAGCTCACCGAGGACAGGAGAAGCTTTCTTT
TRBJ1-5,TRBD1,.,TRBV5-1,CASSLQGLGNQPQHF,TGCGCCAGCAGCTTACAGGGGTTGGGCAATCAGCCCCAGCATTTT
TRBJ2-2,TRBD1,.,TRBV5-4,CASSLAPGQGNTGELFF,TGTGCCAGCAGCTTGGCCCCCGGACAGGGGAACACCGGGGAGCTGTTTTTT
TRBJ1-2,.,.,TRBV4-2,CASSQGDRFYGYTF,TGTGCCAGCAGCCAAGGGGACCGTTTCTATGGCTACACCTTC
TRBJ1-1,.,.,TRBV2,CASRGTAVEAFF,TGTGCCAGCAGAGGGACGGCGGTTGAAGCTTTCTTT
TRBJ1-5,.,.,TRBV2,CASRRGEDQPQHF,TGTGCCAGCAGGCGGGGGGAGGATCAGCCCCAGCATTTT
TRBJ2-2,.,.,TRBV11-3,CASSPRLKSANANTGELFF,TGTGCCAGCAGCCCCCGACTCAAAAGCGCAAACGCGAACACCGGGGAGCTGTTTTTT
TRBJ1-1,.,.,TRBV9,CASSVRGSAEAFF,TGTGCCAGCAGCGTACGGGGGTCGGCTGAAGCTTTCTTT
TRBJ2-7,.,.,TRBV28,CASSLTEGLSYEQYF,TGTGCCAGCAGTTTAACCGAGGGGCTCTCCTACGAGCAGTACTTC
TRBJ1-2,TRBD1,.,TRBV15,CATSSYRDRGYYGYTF,TGTGCCACCAGCAGCTACAGGGACAGGGGTTACTATGGCTACACCTTC
TRBJ1-1,.,.,TRBV19,CASSIGDINTEAFF,TGTGCCAGTAGTATAGGAGACATCAACACTGAAGCTTTCTTT
TRBJ1-2,.,.,TRBV19,CASSVPGRFYGYTF,TGTGCCAGTAGTGTACCGGGACGGTTCTATGGCTACACCTTC
TRBJ2-1,TRBD2,.,TRBV13,CASSLSGSSYNEQFF,TGTGCCAGCAGCTTAAGCGGGAGCTCCTACAATGAGCAGTTCTTC
TRBJ2-1,.,.,TRBV7-3,CASSLEGPGEQFF,TGTGCCAGCAGCTTAGAAGGGCCGGGTGAGCAGTTCTTC
TRBJ2-3,.,few,TRBV7-3,CASSLGTDTQYF,TGTGCCAGCAGCTTAGGCACAGATACGCAGTATTTT
TRBJ2-2,.,.,TRBV11-3,CASSLVAGGDTGELFF,TGTGCCAGCAGCTTAGTCGCAGGGGGGGACACCGGGGAGCTGTTTTTT
TRBJ2-3,TRBD2,.,TRBV6-1,CASRGGSLWTDTQYF,TGTGCCAGCAGGGGCGGGAGTTTGTGGACAGATACGCAGTATTTT
TRBJ2-5,.,once,TRBV5-6,CASSFPQQLETQYF,TGTGCCAGCAGCTTTCCCCAACAGCTGGAGACCCAGTACTTC